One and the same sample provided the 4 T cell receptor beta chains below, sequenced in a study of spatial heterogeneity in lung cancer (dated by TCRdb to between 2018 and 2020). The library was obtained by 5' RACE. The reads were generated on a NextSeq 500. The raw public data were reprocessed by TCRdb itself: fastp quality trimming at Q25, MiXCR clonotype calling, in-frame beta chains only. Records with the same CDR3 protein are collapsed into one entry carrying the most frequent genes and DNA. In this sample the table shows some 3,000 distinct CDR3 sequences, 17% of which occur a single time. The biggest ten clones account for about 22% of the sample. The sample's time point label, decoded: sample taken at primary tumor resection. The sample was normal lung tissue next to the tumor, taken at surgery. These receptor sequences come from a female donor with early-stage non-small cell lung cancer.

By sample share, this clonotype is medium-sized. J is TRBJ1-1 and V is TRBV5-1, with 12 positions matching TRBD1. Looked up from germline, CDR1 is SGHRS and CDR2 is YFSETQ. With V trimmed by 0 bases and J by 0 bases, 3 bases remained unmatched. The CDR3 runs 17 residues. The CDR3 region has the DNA TGCGCCAGCAGCTTGGTCGGGACAGGGGGCCTGAACACTGAAGCTTTCTTT. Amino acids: CASSLVGTGGLNTEAFF.

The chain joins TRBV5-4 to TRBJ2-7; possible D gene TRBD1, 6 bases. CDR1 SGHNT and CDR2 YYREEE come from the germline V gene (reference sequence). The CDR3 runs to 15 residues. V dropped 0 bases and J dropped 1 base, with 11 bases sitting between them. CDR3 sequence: CASSLDYRVSYEQYF. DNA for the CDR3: TGTGCCAGCAGCTTGGACTACAGGGTGTCCTACGAGCAGTACTTC. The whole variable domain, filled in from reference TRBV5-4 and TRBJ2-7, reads ETGVTQSPTHLIKTRGQQVTLRCSSQSGHNTVSWYQQALGQGPQFIFQYYREEENGRGNFPPRFSGLQFPNYSSELNVNALELDDSALYLCASSLDYRVSYEQYFGPGTRLTVT.

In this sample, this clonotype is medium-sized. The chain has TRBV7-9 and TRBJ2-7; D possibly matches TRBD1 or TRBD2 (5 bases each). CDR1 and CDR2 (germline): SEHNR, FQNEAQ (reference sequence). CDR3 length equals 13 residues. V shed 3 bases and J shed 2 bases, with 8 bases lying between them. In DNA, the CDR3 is TGTGCCAGCAGCTTCGGGACCACCTACGAGCAGTACTTC. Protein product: CASSFGTTYEQYF.

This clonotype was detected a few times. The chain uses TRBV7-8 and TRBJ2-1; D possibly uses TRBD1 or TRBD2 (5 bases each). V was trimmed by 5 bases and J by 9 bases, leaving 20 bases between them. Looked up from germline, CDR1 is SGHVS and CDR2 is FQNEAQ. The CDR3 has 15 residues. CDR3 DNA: TGTGCCAGCAGCCCCCGGGGCCGTTTGGAAGGTGAGCAGTTCTTC. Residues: CASSPRGRLEGEQFF.